The present T cell receptor (beta chain) was sequenced within a study of T cells in Graves' hyperthyroidism and ophthalmopathy. Inclusion characteristics of ophthalmopathy patients comprised a Clinical Activity Score of at least 3, a NOSPECS grade of at least 4, and duration under 3 months. Patients with uncontrolled infections, other autoimmune diseases, pregnancy or lactation were excluded. This clonotype was picked up many times. Its antigen remains unidentified. Looked up from germline, CDR1 is MNHNY and CDR2 is SVGAGI (reference sequence). Trimming removed 2 bases at V and 7 bases at J, with 12 bases between. There are 13 residues in the CDR3. RNA transcripts yielded amplified TCR beta CDR3 regions. HTBI primers were employed in a first-round RT-PCR of the TCR CDR3. TCRdb passed the multiplex PCR reads through MiXCR, listing each CDR3 protein once. Of 600,000 or so distinct CDR3 sequences detected, approximately 15% appear once; the ten largest clones hold more than 6%.

Study-wide findings and caveats: Before onset, by a median of around 6.4 months, the model predicted ophthalmopathy.

The source is a woman in her late teens or twenties with Graves' ophthalmopathy. Sample: blood. The rearrangement links TRBV6-6 to TRBJ2-7, with D perhaps matching TRBD1 (6 bases). The CDR3 region is CASSYRSTGEQYF. CDR3 in DNA: TGTGCCAGCAGTTACCGCTCAACAGGGGAGCAGTACTTC.